Here is one T cell receptor (beta chain) with its context. This specimen belongs to a study of blood T cell repertoires in COVID-19. Study-level background: Samples taken during acute and convalescent COVID-19 were collected in the United States, Italy and Spain. PBMCs, B-cell-depleted T cells, or T cells provided the cDNA or gDNA that made up the material.

In the study's own analysis: Estimation of nucleated cell counts relied on the amplification of reference gene primers. Some clones are missing from TCRdb's copy, which holds only in-frame ones; the method was immunoSEQ multiplex PCR. That table is the source of V, J and clone size, and D and trimming were worked out from the DNA. This sample has 470,000 or so clones; roughly 90% occur once, and the top ten carry over 4%. The CDR3 runs 14 residues. The V end was cut by 10 bases, the J end by 4 bases, with 18 bases between. Germline V gene data show CDR1 as SGHNT and CDR2 as YYREEE (reference sequence).

Sequenced input: peripheral blood. The chain employs TRBV5-4 and TRBJ2-1; the D gene is possibly TRBD2 (5 bases). The origin of this receptor is a woman in her 30s with acute or convalescent COVID-19. In DNA, the CDR3 is TGTGCCTGTATGAGTCCCCAGCGGTACAATGAGCAGTTCTTC. It specifies CACMSPQRYNEQFF. The full variable domain, rest sourced from reference TRBV5-4 and TRBJ2-1, is ETGVTQSPTHLIKTRGQQVTLRCSSQSGHNTVSWYQQALGQGPQFIFQYYREEENGRGNFPPRFSGLQFPNYSSELNVNALELDDSALYLCACMSPQRYNEQFFGPGTRLTVL.